These T cell receptor beta chains were read from a single sample in a study of shared clonotypes between healthy human individuals. Sequenced by immunoSEQ multiplex PCR; TCRdb stores in-frame clones only, minus some. The sample includes 550,000 to 600,000 clones, around three quarters of them seen just once. Specimen: PBMCs. Source of these receptors: a woman between 40 and 50 years old in good health. Some clones in this sample may be carry-over from other donors' samples. Both conserved end residues are part of each CDR3. The order of the fields is J gene, D gene, V gene, clone size, CDR3 protein, CDR3 DNA. A D gene is named only where the DNA matches it firmly. Expanded clones are given a class, and other clones once, few, many or no size at all.

TRBJ1-2 | . | TRBV28 | . | CASTRLSSLGYTF | TGTGCCAGCACCCGATTATCCAGCCTCGGCTACACCTTC
TRBJ1-1 | TRBD1 | TRBV28 | . | CASRTTGAGTEAFF | TGTGCCAGCAGAACCACAGGGGCAGGGACTGAAGCTTTCTTT
TRBJ2-7 | . | TRBV7-2 | . | CASSSTDYYKSSYEQYF | TGTGCCAGCAGCTCTACGGACTACTACAAGAGCTCCTACGAGCAGTACTTC
TRBJ1-5 | . | TRBV19 | . | CASSKHRQDDYQPQHF | TGTGCCAGTAGTAAACACCGACAGGACGACTATCAGCCCCAGCATTTT
TRBJ1-4 | TRBD1 | TRBV30 | . | CAWSVGTGGPEKLFF | TGTGCCTGGAGCGTGGGGACAGGGGGCCCGGAAAAACTGTTTTTT
TRBJ2-2 | . | TRBV15 | . | CATSRESGRNTGELFF | TGTGCCACCAGCAGAGAGAGCGGAAGGAACACCGGGGAGCTGTTTTTT
TRBJ2-2 | TRBD2 | TRBV4-1 | . | CASSRGLAGVNTGELFF | TGCGCCAGCAGCCGGGGACTAGCGGGAGTGAACACCGGGGAGCTGTTTTTT
TRBJ1-1 | TRBD1 | TRBV28 | . | CASSSTGGSRAFF | TGTGCCAGCAGTTCCACAGGGGGCAGTAGGGCTTTCTTT
TRBJ2-1 | . | TRBV27 | . | CASSFRLSSYNEQFF | TGTGCCAGCAGTTTTAGACTCAGCTCCTACAATGAGCAGTTCTTC
TRBJ2-7 | TRBD2 | TRBV27 | . | CASSLGWAGRAYEQYF | TGTGCCAGCAGTTTAGGCTGGGCAGGGAGGGCCTACGAGCAGTACTTC
TRBJ2-5 | TRBD1 | TRBV7-7 | . | CASSSGTGRMGTQYF | TGTGCTAGCAGCTCCGGGACAGGGAGGATGGGGACCCAGTACTTC
TRBJ1-1 | . | TRBV28 | few | CASTDSYTEAFF | TGTGCCAGCACCGACAGCTACACTGAAGCTTTCTTT
TRBJ2-1 | . | TRBV5-1 | . | CASSLDRDNEQFF | TGCGCCAGCAGCTTGGACCGTGATAATGAGCAGTTCTTC
TRBJ2-3 | TRBD2 | TRBV7-3 | . | CASSLTSGTTDTQYF | TGTGCCAGCAGCTTAACTAGCGGGACCACAGATACGCAGTATTTT
TRBJ2-7 | . | TRBV18 | . | CASSPGLAYEQYF | TGTGCCAGCTCACCGGGACTGGCCTACGAGCAGTACTTC
TRBJ2-7 | TRBD2 | TRBV19 | . | CASSTGLAESSYEQYF | TGTGCCAGTAGTACGGGACTAGCGGAGAGCTCCTACGAGCAGTACTTC
TRBJ2-7 | TRBD2 | TRBV27 | . | CASRPTSGIKYEQYF | TGTGCCAGCAGACCGACTAGCGGGATTAAATACGAGCAGTACTTC
TRBJ2-1 | TRBD2 | TRBV19 | . | CASSIRAGLAGGGTRYNEQFF | TGTGCCAGTAGTATACGGGCGGGACTAGCGGGTGGAGGGACTCGATACAATGAGCAGTTCTTC